The 22 T cell receptor beta chains in this list originate from one sample, sequenced in a study of T cell clonotyping in hematopoietic cell transplantation. Time point indicated: recipient sample about 28 days before transplant, after cytoreduction. The data were produced by immunoSEQ multiplex PCR, yet TCRdb's version contains in-frame clones alone and is incomplete. The repertoire holds some 30,000 clones, just over 90% seen once, with around 2.3% in the top ten. This sample comprised peripheral blood mononuclear cells, obtained before stem cell transplant. All receptors derive from a man aged 50-59 years with acute myeloid leukemia. Some clones in this sample may be carry-over from other donors' samples.

The V call is TRBV30, the J call TRBJ1-4; 7 nucleotides align to TRBD1. This CDR3 has 15 amino acids. Trimming took 0 bases from V and 4 from J; bases not matched to a gene: 5. CDR1 and CDR2 (germline): GTSNPN, SVGIG (reference sequence). CDR3: CAWSVGAGGNEKLFF. Here the CDR3 DNA reads TGTGCCTGGAGTGTAGGGGCAGGGGGTAATGAAAAACTGTTTTTT.

The rearrangement joins TRBV5-8 to TRBJ2-1; 7 nucleotides match TRBD2. The CDR3 contains 15 residues. The germline CDR1 and CDR2 sequences are SGHTS and YDEGEE. The ends lost 0 bases at V and 7 bases at J; junction bases unmatched: 7. The CDR3: CASSLDISGSNEQFF. In DNA form, the CDR3 reads TGTGCCAGCAGCTTGGACATTAGCGGGTCAAATGAGCAGTTCTTC.

The CDR3 reads CSVEGAGDQDTQYF. In DNA, the CDR3 is TGCAGCGTTGAAGGAGCGGGAGACCAGGATACGCAGTATTTT. This chain uses TRBV29-1 with TRBJ2-3; 8 nucleotides align to TRBD2. This CDR3 is 14 amino acids long. V lost 1 base to trimming and J lost 6 bases; unmatched junction nucleotides: 6. Per germline, CDR1 SQVTM and CDR2 ANQGSEA.

The chain couples TRBV10-1 to TRBJ1-5; D is undetermined. The CDR3 runs 13 residues. V was clipped by 3 bases and J by 8 bases, with 11 bases between them. In germline, CDR1 is WNHNN, CDR2 SYGVQD (reference sequence). The CDR3: CASSETRTEPQHF. CDR3 in DNA: TGCGCCAGCAGTGAAACTCGGACTGAGCCCCAGCATTTT.

The chain couples TRBV5-6 to TRBJ2-3, with D unclear. CDR1 is SGHDT and CDR2 is YYEEEE in the germline V gene. The CDR3 spans 15 residues. V was pared by 5 bases and J by 0 bases, with 13 bases between. CDR3 bases: TGTGCCAGCAGTATGGGCCCCACTAGCACAGATACGCAGTATTTT. Protein: CASSMGPTSTDTQYF.

The J gene is TRBJ1-4, the V gene TRBV9; a possible D gene is TRBD1 (5 bases). The CDR3 has 15 residues. In germline, CDR1 is SGDLS, CDR2 YYNGEE. The germline V and J ends were trimmed by 0 bases and 8 bases, with 14 bases remaining between them. The CDR3 bases are TGTGCCAGCAGCGTAGGGGGACGGGACCCCGAAAAACTGTTTTTT. It translates to CASSVGGRDPEKLFF.

The chain links TRBV5-6 to TRBJ1-5; no firm D call. V lost 3 bases, J lost 6 bases, and 7 bases lay in between. This CDR3 is built from 12 residues. Germline V gives CDR1 SGHDT, CDR2 YYEEEE. The CDR3 loop reads CASSSGSQPQHF. The CDR3 coding sequence is TGTGCCAGCAGCTCGGGTAGTCAGCCCCAGCATTTT.

In DNA form, the CDR3 reads TGTGCCAGCAGTATACGTTTGAAGGGCAGCGGGAGGGGAACGCAGTATTTT. Amino acids: CASSIRLKGSGRGTQYF. The chain has TRBV28 and TRBJ2-3; 10 bases match TRBD2. The CDR3 length is 17 residues. The germline V gene encodes CDR1 MDHEN and CDR2 SYDVKM. V gave up 5 bases and J gave up 9 bases; unmatched junction bases: 17.

This clone appeared once. The V call is TRBV7-7, the J call TRBJ2-2, with 8 positions matching TRBD2. V dropped 5 bases and J dropped 5; count of bases not matched to a gene: 1. This CDR3 contains 13 residues. Germline V gene data show CDR1 as SSHAT and CDR2 as FNYEAQ (reference sequence). The CDR3 spells CASSPSGTGELFF. The CDR3 DNA reads TGTGCCAGCAGCCCTAGCGGGACCGGGGAGCTGTTTTTT.

J is TRBJ1-4 and V is TRBV7-2, with D possibly matching TRBD1 (6 bases). CDR1 and CDR2 (germline): SGHTA, FQGNSA. This CDR3 comprises 15 residues. V was pared by 5 bases and J by 7 bases, with 17 bases between. The CDR3 region has the DNA TGTGCCAGCAGCGCCCATTCAGGGGTCGGTGAAAAACTGTTTTTT. This sequence encodes CASSAHSGVGEKLFF.

The chain couples TRBV7-9 to TRBJ1-4, with 7 bases that match TRBD1. With 5 bases clipped from V and 4 bases from J, the junction kept 4 bases outside the gene matches. Looked up from germline, CDR1 is SEHNR and CDR2 is FQNEAQ (reference sequence). The CDR3 is 14 residues long. The CDR3 DNA reads TGTGCCAGCAGCGACGGGACAGTTAATGAAAAACTGTTTTTT. Its protein product is CASSDGTVNEKLFF.

This chain uses TRBV4-3 with TRBJ2-1; D is unclear. Germline V gives CDR1 LGHNA, CDR2 YSLEER. V was clipped by 4 bases and J by 5 bases, with 15 bases between them. The CDR3 is 15 amino acids. The CDR3 DNA reads as TGCGCCAGCAGCCTCGGGTGGAGCCACAACAATGAGCAGTTCTTC. Encoded protein: CASSLGWSHNNEQFF.

The chain has TRBV30 and TRBJ2-7, with 14 bases fitting TRBD2. Germline V gene sequence: CDR1 GTSNPN, CDR2 SVGIG (reference sequence). V shed 4 bases and J 9 bases; nucleotides not matched to a gene: 14. This CDR3 is built from 16 residues. CDR3 DNA sequence: TGTGCCTGGACCCTATCCCCAGGGACTAGCGGGAGAGGGCAGTACTTC. Encoded protein: CAWTLSPGTSGRGQYF.

The V and J genes are TRBV30 and TRBJ1-5; maybe TRBD1 (5 bases). Germline-derived CDR1 and CDR2 are GTSNPN and SVGIG (reference sequence). The CDR3 consists of 14 residues. The germline V and J ends were trimmed by 3 bases and 2 bases, with 11 bases remaining between them. In nucleotides, the CDR3 is TGTGCCTGGAGCCGGACGGGGGGCAATCAGCCCCAGCATTTT. Translated: CAWSRTGGNQPQHF.

This chain uses TRBV19 with TRBJ2-2; 11 positions agree with TRBD1. Trimming took 6 bases from V and 5 from J; bases not matched to a gene: 2. This CDR3 is 14 amino acids long. The germline gives CDR1 LNHDA, CDR2 SQIVND (reference sequence). In nucleotides, the CDR3 is TGTGCCAGTAGAGGGACAGGGGGAACCGGGGAGCTGTTTTTT. It codes for CASRGTGGTGELFF.

The chain joins TRBV5-1 to TRBJ2-2, with D unclear. CDR1 SGHRS and CDR2 YFSETQ come from the germline V gene. Trimming pared 1 base from V and 5 bases from J, leaving 15 bases between. The CDR3 contains 16 residues. CDR3 region: CASSLNSPRRTGELFF. CDR3 nucleotides: TGCGCCAGCAGCTTGAATTCTCCCCGTCGTACCGGGGAGCTGTTTTTT.

The rearrangement joins TRBV9 to TRBJ1-2, with D tentatively TRBD1 (6 bases). The CDR3 contains 14 residues. V was trimmed by 4 bases and J by 5 bases, leaving 15 bases between them. The germline gives CDR1 SGDLS, CDR2 YYNGEE. The CDR3 DNA is TGTGCCAGCAGCCCCCCGGGGGCAGGGTATGGCTACACCTTC. Translating it yields CASSPPGAGYGYTF.

A single count supports this clone. This chain uses TRBV28 with TRBJ1-2, with 11 bases fitting TRBD1. The CDR3 runs 15 residues. Per the germline V gene, CDR1 is MDHEN and CDR2 is SYDVKM. With V trimmed by 2 bases and J by 4 bases, 3 bases remained unmatched. The CDR3: CASSLGTGGVYGYTF. CDR3 DNA sequence: TGTGCCAGCAGTTTAGGGACAGGGGGAGTCTATGGCTACACCTTC.

The V gene is TRBV30, the J gene TRBJ2-7, with a possible D match to TRBD2 (5 bases). V was shortened by 0 bases and J by 7 bases, with 22 bases between the two germline ends. CDR1 GTSNPN and CDR2 SVGIG come from the germline V gene (reference sequence). CDR3 size: 16 residues. The CDR3 region has the DNA TGTGCCTGGAGTGTACAATGGTCCGACGGAACGGGGGAGCAGTACTTC. The encoded protein is CAWSVQWSDGTGEQYF.

The chain is built from TRBV9 and TRBJ2-5; 15 nucleotides align to TRBD2. Germline CDR1 SGDLS, CDR2 YYNGEE. V gave up 3 bases and J gave up 5 bases; unmatched junction bases: 5. CDR3 size: 16 residues. The DNA for the CDR3 is TGTGCCAGCAGCGGGGGACTAGCGGGGGGTATGGAGACCCAGTACTTC. It codes for CASSGGLAGGMETQYF.

The chain carries TRBV29-1 and TRBJ1-2; D is undetermined. CDR3 size: 12 residues. CDR1 SQVTM and CDR2 ANQGSEA come from the germline V gene. V lost 4 bases, J lost 0 bases, and 6 bases lay in between. CDR3 region: CSVAGTNYGYTF. The CDR3 DNA follows: TGCAGCGTTGCGGGGACTAACTATGGCTACACCTTC.

For the CDR3, the DNA is TGTGCCAGCAGCTTAATTGACAGCGACAACGTCCTGACTTTC. Translated: CASSLIDSDNVLTF. This sequence joins TRBV7-2 and TRBJ2-6; possibly TRBD1 for D (5 bases). Germline loops: CDR1 SGHTA, CDR2 FQGNSA. This CDR3 is built from 14 residues. V was clipped by 2 bases and J by 9 bases, with 11 bases between them.